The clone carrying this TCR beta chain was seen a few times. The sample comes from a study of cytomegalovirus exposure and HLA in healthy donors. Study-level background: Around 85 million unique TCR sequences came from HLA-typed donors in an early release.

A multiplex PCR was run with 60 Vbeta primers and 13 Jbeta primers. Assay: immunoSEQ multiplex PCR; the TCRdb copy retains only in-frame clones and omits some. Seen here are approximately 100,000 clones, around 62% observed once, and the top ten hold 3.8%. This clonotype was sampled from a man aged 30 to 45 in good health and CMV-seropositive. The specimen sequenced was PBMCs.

CDR3 nucleotide sequence: TGTGCCATCAGTCGTAACACTGAAGCTTTCTTT. As protein: CAISRNTEAFF. The V gene is TRBV10-3, the J gene TRBJ1-1; D not resolved. The CDR3 loop spans 11 amino acids. The V gene's germline CDR1 is ENHRY and CDR2 SYGVKD. The V and J ends lost 5 bases and 2 bases respectively, with 3 bases between them.